The clone carrying this TCR beta chain has more than one count but fewer than ten. Antigen unknown. Of the isolated RNA, all was reverse transcribed, and so the sequenced material was expressed TCRB transcripts. Sequencing was performed with immunoSEQ multiplex PCR; in TCRdb, only in-frame clones are kept and a portion is missing. The sample has 300,000 to 400,000 clones; around 8.5% are singletons. Per germline, CDR1 GTSNPN and CDR2 SVGIG (reference sequence). The CDR3 has 13 amino acids. V shed 1 base and J shed 6 bases, with 10 bases lying between them. This sample is part of a study of beta chain features in type 1 diabetes. Study-level findings and limits: At VDJ recombination sites, type 1 diabetes patients had fewer insertions and more deleted nucleotides. A closer apparent resemblance between naive, central memory and Treg TCRB repertoires was seen in patients than in healthy donors. Researchers report that Type 1 diabetes patients had moderately but significantly shorter TCRB CDR3s across all four CD4+ subsets. There was a possibility that cDNA sequencing over-represented cells with high TCR expression.

This rearrangement joins TRBV30 to TRBJ1-5; a possible D gene is TRBD1 (5 bases). This clonotype was sampled from a man in his thirties or forties with type 1 diabetes. Input material: central memory CD4+ T cells from blood. CDR3 in DNA: TGTGCCTGGAGTGCAGGGAGCTCTCAGCCCCAGCATTTT. Protein: CAWSAGSSQPQHF.